This TCR beta chain appears in the sequencing data of a study of monozygotic twins with inflammatory bowel disease. This CDR3 spans 14 amino acids. Germline CDR1 DFQATT, CDR2 SNEGSKA (reference sequence). Reanalyzing the 5' RACE reads, TCRdb keeps one entry per CDR3 protein, without DNA. The ten most abundant clones cover 2% to 2.5% of a sample with 300,000 to 400,000 distinct CDR3 sequences. The origin of this receptor is a human donor with ulcerative colitis or Crohn's disease, or a healthy co-twin of an affected twin (not recorded which). The specimen sequenced was blood. The rearrangement links TRBV20-1 to TRBJ1-2; as DNA is missing, the TRBD1 call by TCRdb cannot be tested. CDR3 region: CSATPKGRGSGYTF.